This T cell receptor (beta chain) originates from a study of CD4 T cells in relation to SARS-CoV-2 and coronaviruses (dated by TCRdb to about 2021). General notes on the study: In the ViraFEST assay, PBMCs were cultured with antigen for about eleven days, after which TCR beta CDR3s were sequenced to identify antigen-specific clonal expansions. At the level of individual TCR clonotypes, the study evaluated whether memory CD4+ T cells crossreact between the spike proteins of SARS-CoV-2 and those of common cold coronaviruses. A different, Illumina-based TCR-beta assay was used to sequence expansion assays from other donors in the study. Shared crossreactive spike epitopes were mapped to their HLA restriction using patient-derived lymphoblastoid cell lines. The Adaptive Biotechnologies TCR-sequencing kit was used to sequence samples from a few pre-COVID donors and the naive versus memory experiments, while other data came from Illumina-based sequencing. An HIV-1 Nef peptide pool or a culture without peptide was used as the negative reference condition.

CD4+ T cells from unexposed donors were collected before the COVID-19 pandemic (2011-2018). The EasySep CD4+ T cell isolation kit was used to isolate CD4+ T cells once the cultures had run for more than 8 days. Unexposed donor CD4+ T cells were tested for reactivity to SARS-CoV-2 S and N and four common cold coronavirus spike pools, as cell number allowed. Two million PBMCs per well were cultured in IMDM with approximately 4.5% human AB serum and 9.5 to 10 IU/ml IL-2. Half of the culture medium was replaced with fresh IL-2-containing medium on days 3 and 7. Each peptide culture condition was generally run in triplicate replicate wells. Leukapheresis product for the unexposed donors was purchased commercially. Ficoll-Paque PLUS gradient centrifugation was used to isolate PBMCs from leukapheresis product or whole blood. PBMCs were either cryopreserved at -140°C or used fresh in the expansion assay. The QIAamp Micro DNA Kit was used to extract genomic DNA from the CD4+ T cells.

The CDR3 has 14 amino acids, counting the end cysteine and phenylalanine. Only the CDR3 region is kept as DNA, spanning 42 bases read in frame from base 1. From a lookup of the germline V gene, CDR1 and CDR2 are MRHNA and SNTAGT. Here V drops 5 bases and J drops 2 bases, and the junction holds 4 bases not matched to any gene. The library was produced with the immunoSEQ multiplex PCR assay. As for the authors' bioinformatics: During preprocessing, nonproductive sequences were discarded, as were any CDR3s that did not begin with C, did not end with F or W, or were shorter than 7 amino acids. Antigen-specific clonotypes were called with the MANAFEST web app, based on expansion relative to reference and other culture wells. To be counted as positive, a clone had to show significant expansion compared with the reference culture, at an FDR below 0.05, in 2 of 3 replicate wells. A further requirement for positive clones was significant expansion compared with all other tandem wells, along with an odds ratio above 5. CDR3 homology was measured as pairwise Levenshtein distance, computed with the stringdist R package after trimming three terminal residues from each end. Imported from immuneACCESS, the table was reduced by TCRdb to in-frame sequences with V and J called. These copies leave out some clones; in studies compared against another copy, an unresolved V gene accounts for under half, and the cause of the remainder is not known. That table supplies the V and J calls and clone size; D and trimming were determined from the DNA. Here the sample has nearly 25,000 clones; around 70% occur a single time. Roughly 18% of the sample is held by the ten biggest clonotypes.

The research as a whole found: Crossreactivity analysis centred on spike protein, so crossreactivity against other viral proteins was not assessed. In about 60% of donors, memory CD4+ clonotypes turned up that crossrecognized SARS-CoV-2 and at least one common cold coronavirus spike. Because no donor provided both pre-pandemic and post-infection samples, tracing the source of pre-existing responses was limited. Small numbers of patients and of tested TCRs were a limitation of the study. Significantly weaker SARS-CoV-2-driven expansion was shown by crossreactive clones than by monoreactive clones, consistent with antigenic imprinting.

About this clone itself: Its binding antigen is unknown. Base-call qualities are not available, and no considerably larger clone is one nucleotide away.

Sequenced input: CD4+ T cells from PBMCs, cultured in vitro. This TCR was sampled from a human donor in good health. The V and J segments used are TRBV6-4 and TRBJ2-7; 9 bases in the middle match TRBD1. In nucleotides, the sequence is TGTGCCAGCAGTCCGGACAGGGGAGCCTACGAGCAGTACTTC. It codes for CASSPDRGAYEQYF.